Presented here are 23 T cell receptor beta chains from one specimen sequenced in a study of radiation and T cells in renal cell carcinoma (dated by TCRdb to the early 2020s). Receptor libraries were prepared by the immunoSEQ multiplex PCR assay. This is the immuneACCESS table as TCRdb keeps it, with only in-frame sequences that have V and J called. A part of the clones is gone; compared with another copy, unresolved V genes explain less than half, and the rest is unexplained. The sample has 120,000 to 150,000 clones on record, roughly nine tenths of them singletons. The top ten constitute around 4% of the sample. According to the study, the label for this sample's time point signals: baseline pretreatment blood. What the treatment or condition label conveys for this sample: 15 Gy SBRT to primary tumor, nephrectomy 4 weeks later. The sequencing used blood, collected from a patient whose treatment included radiotherapy and nephrectomy. The receptors come from a woman aged 70-85 years with renal cell carcinoma.

This chain connects TRBV28 to TRBJ1-1; tentative D call: TRBD1 (5 bases). The V end lost 6 bases, the J end lost 0 bases, and 14 bases lay between the germline ends. Germline values: CDR1 MDHEN, CDR2 SYDVKM. The CDR3 sequence is 15 residues long. The DNA of the CDR3 is TGTGCCAGCAGCCTTGGGGCAGGAATGAACACTGAAGCTTTCTTT. Residues: CASSLGAGMNTEAFF.

The V call is TRBV19, the J call TRBJ2-7; D gene uncertain. Germline V CDR1 and CDR2: LNHDA, SQIVND (reference sequence). V lost 6 bases and J lost 0, with 12 bases in between. The CDR3 is made up of 14 amino acids. CDR3 sequence: CASSGPGYSYEQYF. The CDR3 bases are TGTGCCAGTAGCGGTCCTGGATACTCCTACGAGCAGTACTTC.

The rearrangement joins TRBV7-8 to TRBJ1-6; weak D call: TRBD1 (5 bases). The CDR3 is 16 amino acids. Germline values: CDR1 SGHVS, CDR2 FQNEAQ. V lost 4 bases and J lost 8, with 18 bases in between. The CDR3 DNA is TGTGCCAGCAGCTCATGGGGGGGGACGAGGGATTCACCCCTCCACTTT. As protein: CASSSWGGTRDSPLHF.

J is TRBJ1-5 and V is TRBV7-2; tentative D call: TRBD1 (6 bases). Trimming cost V 5 bases and J 6 bases, with 11 bases left between them. This CDR3 has 13 residues. CDR1 is SGHTA and CDR2 is FQGNSA in the germline V gene. CDR3 sequence reads: CASSQDRSQPQHF. In DNA, the CDR3 is TGTGCCAGCAGCCAAGACAGGAGTCAGCCCCAGCATTTT.

The gene calls are TRBV30 and TRBJ2-4; 9 nucleotides align to TRBD2. Trimming took 3 bases from V and 8 from J; bases not matched to a gene: 8. This CDR3 has 14 residues. The germline gives CDR1 GTSNPN, CDR2 SVGIG (reference sequence). The CDR3 DNA follows: TGTGCCTGGAGGTCCAGCGGGGGGTCCCACATTCAGTACTTC. As protein: CAWRSSGGSHIQYF. Looking up the rest from reference TRBV30 and TRBJ2-4 gives the full variable domain: SQTIHQWPATLVQPVGSPLSLECTVEGTSNPNLYWYRQAAGRGLQLLFYSVGIGQISSEVPQNLSASRPQDRQFILSSKKLLLSDSGFYLCAWRSSGGSHIQYFGAGTRLSVL.

This sequence joins TRBV5-4 and TRBJ2-5; 7 nucleotides line up with TRBD2. The ends lost 2 bases at V and 5 bases at J; junction bases unmatched: 12. The length of the CDR3 is 16 residues. Germline V gene lookup returns CDR1 SGHNT and CDR2 YYREEE (reference sequence). The CDR3 reads CASSFIAGRLTETQYF. The DNA of the CDR3 is TGTGCCAGCAGCTTTATAGCGGGCCGTCTGACTGAGACCCAGTACTTC.

This chain joins TRBV4-1 and TRBJ1-3, with D possibly matching TRBD1 (5 bases). V was shortened by 7 bases and J by 1 base, with 17 bases between the two germline ends. The CDR3 has 16 amino acids. CDR1 MGHRA and CDR2 YSYEKL come from the germline V gene. In nucleotides, the CDR3 is TGCGCCAGCAAGATGGGACGCGGTCTTTCTGGAAACACCATATATTTT. This gives the protein CASKMGRGLSGNTIYF.

The chain couples TRBV19 to TRBJ2-2; 7 bases map to TRBD2. The CDR3 covers 14 residues. J was trimmed by 2 bases and V by 8 bases; bases with no gene match: 5. Germline CDR1 LNHDA, CDR2 SQIVND (reference sequence). The CDR3 DNA follows: TGTGCCAGTGAGGGAGGGCTTAACACCGGGGAGCTGTTTTTT. It is translated as CASEGGLNTGELFF.

This chain links TRBV6-6 with TRBJ2-7; tentative D call: TRBD1 (6 bases). The CDR3 runs to 13 residues. V was pared by 2 bases and J by 4 bases, with 9 bases between. Germline CDR1 and CDR2: MNHNY and SVGAGI (reference sequence). The CDR3 sequence: CASSYQTGYEQYF. The DNA for the CDR3 is TGTGCCAGCAGTTACCAGACAGGTTACGAGCAGTACTTC.

This clone appeared a single time. This chain uses TRBV5-4 with TRBJ1-1; D is unresolved. Trimming shortened V by 0 bases and J by 4 bases, and 10 bases separated the two germline ends. Per the germline V gene, CDR1 is SGHNT and CDR2 is YYREEE (reference sequence). CDR3 size: 14 residues. CDR3 region: CASSLVYGITEAFF. The CDR3 nucleotides are TGTGCCAGCAGCTTGGTTTACGGAATCACTGAAGCTTTCTTT.

The V and J genes are TRBV7-2 and TRBJ2-7; 11 bases match TRBD1. V lost 6 bases, J lost 4 bases, and 5 bases stayed unmatched. The CDR3 sequence is 14 residues long. The V gene's germline CDR1 is SGHTA and CDR2 FQGNSA. Here the CDR3 DNA reads TGTGCCAGCAGTCGGACAGGGGGCTCTTACGAGCAGTACTTC. Translating gives CASSRTGGSYEQYF.

This rearrangement joins TRBV7-9 to TRBJ1-1; the D gene is possibly TRBD1 (6 bases). V gave up 2 bases and J gave up 1 base, with 11 bases separating them. Germline V gene lookup returns CDR1 SEHNR and CDR2 FQNEAQ (reference sequence). The CDR3 spans 15 residues. The CDR3 spells CASSLNIQGNTEAFF. The CDR3 DNA is TGTGCCAGCAGCTTAAATATACAGGGGAACACTGAAGCTTTCTTT.

The chain carries TRBV9 and TRBJ1-4; D gene ambiguous. Trimming took 2 bases from V and 2 from J, leaving 7 bases between them. The CDR3 runs to 14 residues. Germline V lookup: CDR1 SGDLS, CDR2 YYNGEE. CDR3 amino acids: CASSVHPTNEKLFF. The CDR3 region has the DNA TGTGCCAGCAGCGTGCATCCCACTAATGAAAAACTGTTTTTT.

This chain connects TRBV6-5 to TRBJ2-3; 12 positions agree with TRBD2. The V and J ends lost 6 bases and 2 bases, in that order; junction bases with no gene match: 3. Germline CDR1 reads MNHEY; CDR2 reads SVGAGI. The CDR3 covers 15 residues. The CDR3 DNA reads as TGTGCCAGCAGGCTAGCGGGGGGGCCCACAGATACGCAGTATTTT. Amino acid sequence: CASRLAGGPTDTQYF.

The count of this clone is one. V is TRBV28 and J is TRBJ1-5, with a weak D call TRBD1 (5 bases). The CDR3 is made up of 13 amino acids. Trimming removed 4 bases at V and 6 bases at J, with 10 bases between. The germline V gene encodes CDR1 MDHEN and CDR2 SYDVKM. The CDR3 sequence is CASSWGPVQPQHF. CDR3 DNA: TGTGCCAGCAGTTGGGGCCCCGTTCAGCCCCAGCATTTT.

The chain has TRBV27 and TRBJ1-5, with D unresolved. The CDR3 has 16 residues. V dropped 3 bases and J dropped 1 base, with 13 bases sitting between them. CDR1 is MNHEY and CDR2 is SMNVEV in the germline V gene (reference sequence). CDR3 bases: TGTGCCAGCAGTTTGTACGGGGTCTTAAGCAATCAGCCCCAGCATTTT. Amino acids: CASSLYGVLSNQPQHF.

This chain uses TRBV2 with TRBJ2-3; 7 nucleotides match TRBD1. Germline loops: CDR1 SNHLY, CDR2 FYNNEI. The V segment lost 3 bases and the J segment 1 base; nucleotides outside the gene matches: 13. This CDR3 has 18 residues. The DNA for the CDR3 is TGTGCCAGCAGTGAGTCGAGGGCTGGACAGGCGGGCACAGATACGCAGTATTTT. This sequence encodes CASSESRAGQAGTDTQYF. The entire variable domain, with the rest obtained from reference TRBV2 and TRBJ2-3, is as follows: EPEVTQTPSHQVTQMGQEVILRCVPISNHLYFYWYRQILGQKVEFLVSFYNNEISEKSEIFDDQFSVERPDGSNFTLKIRSTKLEDSAMYFCASSESRAGQAGTDTQYFGPGTRLTVL.

This clone was counted a few times. The chain has TRBV10-3 and TRBJ1-1; TRBD1 is a possible D gene (6 bases). With 7 bases removed from V and 1 base from J, the gap between germline ends came to 10 bases. CDR1 is ENHRY and CDR2 is SYGVKD in the germline V gene. The CDR3 loop spans 13 amino acids. CDR3 sequence reads: CAITLTGNTEAFF. In nucleotides, the CDR3 is TGTGCCATCACCCTGACAGGGAACACTGAAGCTTTCTTT.

The chain uses TRBV7-2 and TRBJ1-6; D is undetermined. CDR1 and CDR2 (germline): SGHTA, FQGNSA. The CDR3 has 14 residues. The V end lost 7 bases, the J end lost 10 bases, and 17 bases lay between the germline ends. CDR3 bases: TGTGCCAGCACCCTAAACCGCAGCTGGTCACCCCTCCACTTT. It is translated as CASTLNRSWSPLHF.

The rearrangement uses TRBV4-2 and TRBJ1-4; the D gene is possibly TRBD1 (5 bases). Germline assignment: CDR1 LGHNA and CDR2 YNFKEQ. The CDR3 loop spans 14 amino acids. V dropped 0 bases and J dropped 8 bases, with 10 bases sitting between them. The CDR3 DNA sequence: TGTGCCAGCAGCCAAGAGAGGTGGGGGGAAAAACTGTTTTTT. It encodes CASSQERWGEKLFF.

The V call is TRBV5-4, the J call TRBJ2-2; TRBD1 matches at 12 bases. The CDR3 consists of 18 residues. With V trimmed by 2 bases and J by 4 bases, 9 bases remained unmatched. Germline V gene sequence: CDR1 SGHNT, CDR2 YYREEE (reference sequence). CDR3 protein: CASSLPGQGASSTGELFF. CDR3 nucleotides: TGTGCCAGCAGCTTACCGGGACAGGGGGCGAGTTCCACCGGGGAGCTGTTTTTT. The full variable domain, with the rest looked up from reference TRBV5-4 and TRBJ2-2, is ETGVTQSPTHLIKTRGQQVTLRCSSQSGHNTVSWYQQALGQGPQFIFQYYREEENGRGNFPPRFSGLQFPNYSSELNVNALELDDSALYLCASSLPGQGASSTGELFFGEGSRLTVL.

V gene TRBV6-6 combines with J gene TRBJ2-7, with TRBD1 identical over 12 bases. This CDR3 spans 13 amino acids. The trim removed 6 bases at V and 9 bases at J, leaving 6 bases unmatched. From germline, CDR1 is MNHNY and CDR2 SVGAGI (reference sequence). The CDR3 protein is CASRRDRGQGQYF. The CDR3 bases are TGTGCCAGCAGAAGGGACAGGGGGCAGGGGCAGTACTTC.

The chain is built from TRBV5-1 and TRBJ2-5; TRBD1 matches at 7 bases. This CDR3 region has 13 residues. CDR1 SGHRS and CDR2 YFSETQ come from the germline V gene. V lost 7 bases, J lost 0 bases, and 3 bases stayed unmatched. The CDR3 spells CASGRGNQETQYF. The CDR3 DNA is TGCGCCAGCGGCAGGGGGAACCAAGAGACCCAGTACTTC.